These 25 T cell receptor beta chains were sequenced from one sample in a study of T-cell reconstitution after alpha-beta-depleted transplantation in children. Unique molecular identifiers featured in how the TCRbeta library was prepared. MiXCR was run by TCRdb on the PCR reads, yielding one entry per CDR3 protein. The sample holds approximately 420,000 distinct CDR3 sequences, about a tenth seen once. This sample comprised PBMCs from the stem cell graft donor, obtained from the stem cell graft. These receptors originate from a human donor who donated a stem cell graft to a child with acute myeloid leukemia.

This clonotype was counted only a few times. The chain's CDR3 is CASSPLEGNYGYTF. CDR3 bases: TGTGCCAGCAGCCCTCTCGAAGGAAACTATGGCTACACCTTC. The rearrangement uses TRBV5-5 and TRBJ1-2; no firm D call. This CDR3 is 14 amino acids long. CDR1 and CDR2 (germline): SGHKS, YYEKEE (reference sequence). The V and J ends lost 4 bases and 2 bases respectively, with 12 bases between them.

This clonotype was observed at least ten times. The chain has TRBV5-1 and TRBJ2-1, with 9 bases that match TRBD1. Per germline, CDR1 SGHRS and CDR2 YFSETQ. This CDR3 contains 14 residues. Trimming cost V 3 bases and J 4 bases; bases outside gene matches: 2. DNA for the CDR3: TGCGCCAGCAGCTCCGGGACAGGGTACAATGAGCAGTTCTTC. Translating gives CASSSGTGYNEQFF. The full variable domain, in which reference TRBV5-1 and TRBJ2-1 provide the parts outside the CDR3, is KAGVTQTPRYLIKTRGQQVTLSCSPISGHRSVSWYQQTPGQGLQFLFEYFSETQRNKGNFPGRFSGRQFSNSRSEMNVSTLELGDSALYLCASSSGTGYNEQFFGPGTRLTVL.

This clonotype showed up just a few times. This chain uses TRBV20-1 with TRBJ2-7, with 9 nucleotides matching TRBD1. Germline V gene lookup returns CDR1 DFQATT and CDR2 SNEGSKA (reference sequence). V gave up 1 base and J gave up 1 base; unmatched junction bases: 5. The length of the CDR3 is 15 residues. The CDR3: CSARATDRGSYEQYF. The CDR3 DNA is TGCAGTGCTAGAGCGACAGACAGGGGGTCCTACGAGCAGTACTTC.

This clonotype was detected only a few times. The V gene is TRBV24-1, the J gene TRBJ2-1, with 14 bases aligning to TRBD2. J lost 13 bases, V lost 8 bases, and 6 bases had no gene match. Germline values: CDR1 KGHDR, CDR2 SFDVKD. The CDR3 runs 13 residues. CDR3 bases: TGTGCCACCACCCCGGGACTAGCGGGAGATCAGTTCTTC. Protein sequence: CATTPGLAGDQFF.

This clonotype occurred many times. CDR3 region: CASSFLAGTNTGELFF. DNA for the CDR3: TGCGCCAGCAGCTTCCTAGCCGGGACGAACACCGGGGAGCTGTTTTTT. The chain is built from TRBV5-1 and TRBJ2-2, with D tentatively TRBD2 (5 bases). Germline assignment: CDR1 SGHRS and CDR2 YFSETQ. V was pared by 2 bases and J by 0 bases, with 11 bases between. The CDR3 spans 16 residues.

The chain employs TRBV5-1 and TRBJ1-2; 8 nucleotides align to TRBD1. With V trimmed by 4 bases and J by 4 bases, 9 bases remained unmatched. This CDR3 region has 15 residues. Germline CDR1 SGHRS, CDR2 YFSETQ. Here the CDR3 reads CASSLNNGQGYGYTF. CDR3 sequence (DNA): TGCGCCAGCAGCCTAAACAACGGACAGGGCTATGGCTACACCTTC. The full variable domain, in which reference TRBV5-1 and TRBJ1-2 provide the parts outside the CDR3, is KAGVTQTPRYLIKTRGQQVTLSCSPISGHRSVSWYQQTPGQGLQFLFEYFSETQRNKGNFPGRFSGRQFSNSRSEMNVSTLELGDSALYLCASSLNNGQGYGYTFGSGTRLTVV.

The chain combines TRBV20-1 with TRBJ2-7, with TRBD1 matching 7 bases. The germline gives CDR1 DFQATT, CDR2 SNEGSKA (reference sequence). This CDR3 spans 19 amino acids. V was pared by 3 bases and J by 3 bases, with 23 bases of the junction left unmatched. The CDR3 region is CSASLHRGEHCAHDYEQYV. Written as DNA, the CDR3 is TGCAGTGCTAGCCTTCACAGGGGCGAACATTGCGCTCACGACTACGAGCAGTACGTC.

The CDR3 region is CSVRTGGGSEQYF. CDR3 in DNA: TGCAGCGTGCGGACAGGGGGCGGTTCCGAGCAGTACTTC. The chain couples TRBV29-1 to TRBJ2-7, with 11 bases lining up with TRBD1. V lost 6 bases, J lost 6 bases, and 7 bases stayed unmatched. The CDR3 is made up of 13 amino acids. Looked up from germline, CDR1 is SQVTM and CDR2 is ANQGSEA.

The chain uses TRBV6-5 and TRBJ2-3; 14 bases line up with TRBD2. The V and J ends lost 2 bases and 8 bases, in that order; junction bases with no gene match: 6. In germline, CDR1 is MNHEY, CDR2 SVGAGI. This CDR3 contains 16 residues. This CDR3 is CASSYRTGTSGSTQYF. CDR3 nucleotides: TGTGCCAGCAGTTACCGCACCGGGACTAGCGGGAGTACGCAGTATTTT.

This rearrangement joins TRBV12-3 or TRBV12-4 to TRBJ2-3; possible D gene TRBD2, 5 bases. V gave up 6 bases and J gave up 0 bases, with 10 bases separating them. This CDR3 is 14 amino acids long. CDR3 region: CASSRRASTDTQYF. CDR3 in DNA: TGTGCCAGCAGCCGGCGGGCTAGCACAGATACGCAGTATTTT.

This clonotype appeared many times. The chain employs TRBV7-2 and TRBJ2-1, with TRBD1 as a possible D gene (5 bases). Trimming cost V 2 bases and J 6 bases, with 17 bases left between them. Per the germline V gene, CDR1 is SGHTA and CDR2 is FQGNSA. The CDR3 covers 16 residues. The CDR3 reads CASSLSGPGLGNEQFF. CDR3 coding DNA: TGTGCCAGCAGCTTATCAGGGCCAGGGTTAGGCAATGAGCAGTTCTTC.

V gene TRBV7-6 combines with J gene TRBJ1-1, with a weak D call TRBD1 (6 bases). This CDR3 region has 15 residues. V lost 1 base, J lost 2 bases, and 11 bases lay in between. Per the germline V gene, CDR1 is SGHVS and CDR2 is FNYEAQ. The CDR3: CASSLDRAGNTEAFF. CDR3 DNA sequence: TGTGCCAGCAGCTTAGACAGGGCGGGAAACACTGAAGCTTTCTTT.

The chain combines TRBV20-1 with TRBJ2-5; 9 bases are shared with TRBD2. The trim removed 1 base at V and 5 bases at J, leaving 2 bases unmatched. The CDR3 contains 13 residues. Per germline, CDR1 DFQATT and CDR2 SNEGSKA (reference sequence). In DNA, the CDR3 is TGCAGTGCTAGAGTAACTAGCGGGGAGACCCAGTACTTC. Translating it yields CSARVTSGETQYF.

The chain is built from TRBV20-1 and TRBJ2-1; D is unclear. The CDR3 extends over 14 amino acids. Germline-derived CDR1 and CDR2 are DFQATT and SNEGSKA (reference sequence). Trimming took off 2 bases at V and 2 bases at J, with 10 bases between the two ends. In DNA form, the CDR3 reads TGCAGTGCTAGACCCGCTAGGGCCTACAATGAGCAGTTCTTC. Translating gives CSARPARAYNEQFF.

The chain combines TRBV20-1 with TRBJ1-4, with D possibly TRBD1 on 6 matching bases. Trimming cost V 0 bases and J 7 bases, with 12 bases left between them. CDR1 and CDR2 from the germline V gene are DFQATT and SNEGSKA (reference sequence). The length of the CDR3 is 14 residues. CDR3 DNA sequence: TGCAGTGCTAGAGAAGGCAGGGGTATTGAAAAACTGTTTTTT. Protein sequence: CSAREGRGIEKLFF.

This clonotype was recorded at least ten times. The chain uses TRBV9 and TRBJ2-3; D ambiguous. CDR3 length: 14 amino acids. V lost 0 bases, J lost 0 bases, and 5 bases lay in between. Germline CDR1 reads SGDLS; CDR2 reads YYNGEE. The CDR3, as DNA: TGTGCCAGCAGCGTAGCGGTTAGCACAGATACGCAGTATTTT. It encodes CASSVAVSTDTQYF.

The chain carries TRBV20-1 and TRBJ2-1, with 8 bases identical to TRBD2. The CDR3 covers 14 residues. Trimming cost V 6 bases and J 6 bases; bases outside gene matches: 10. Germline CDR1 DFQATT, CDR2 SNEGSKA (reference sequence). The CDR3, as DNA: TGCAGTGCCACCGGGACTAGTTCCCCCAATGAGCAGTTCTTC. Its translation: CSATGTSSPNEQFF.

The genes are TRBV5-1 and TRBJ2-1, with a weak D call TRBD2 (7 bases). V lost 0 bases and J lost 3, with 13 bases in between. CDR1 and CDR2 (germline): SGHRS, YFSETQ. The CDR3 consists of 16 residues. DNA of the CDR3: TGCGCCAGCAGCTTGGTTCGGGGGGCGATCTACAATGAGCAGTTCTTC. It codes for CASSLVRGAIYNEQFF.

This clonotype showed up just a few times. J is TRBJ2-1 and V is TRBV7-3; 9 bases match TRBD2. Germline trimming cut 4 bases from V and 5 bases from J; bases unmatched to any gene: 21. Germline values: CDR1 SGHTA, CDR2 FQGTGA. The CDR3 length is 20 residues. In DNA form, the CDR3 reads TGTGCCAGCAGCTCCTACCCCCTTAGCGGGAGTCGAGGTGATAACAATGAGCAGTTCTTC. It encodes CASSSYPLSGSRGDNNEQFF.

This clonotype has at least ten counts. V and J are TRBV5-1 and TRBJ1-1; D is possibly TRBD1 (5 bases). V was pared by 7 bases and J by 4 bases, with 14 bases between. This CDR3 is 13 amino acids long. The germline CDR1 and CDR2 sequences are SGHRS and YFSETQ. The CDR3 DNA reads TGCGCCAGCGGGCCGGGGGTGAGCACTGAAGCTTTCTTT. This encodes CASGPGVSTEAFF.

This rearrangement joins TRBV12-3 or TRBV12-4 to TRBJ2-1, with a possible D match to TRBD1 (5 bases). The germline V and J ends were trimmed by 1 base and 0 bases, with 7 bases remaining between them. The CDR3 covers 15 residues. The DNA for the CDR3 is TGTGCCAGCAGTTTAGTAAGGGGCTCCTACAATGAGCAGTTCTTC. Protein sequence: CASSLVRGSYNEQFF.

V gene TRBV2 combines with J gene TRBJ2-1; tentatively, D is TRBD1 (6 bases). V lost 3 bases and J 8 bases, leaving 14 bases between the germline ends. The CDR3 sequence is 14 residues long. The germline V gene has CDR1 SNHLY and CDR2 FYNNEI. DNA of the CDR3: TGTGCCAGCAGTGATATGGGGGCGTCGGATGAGCAGTTCTTC. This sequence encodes CASSDMGASDEQFF.

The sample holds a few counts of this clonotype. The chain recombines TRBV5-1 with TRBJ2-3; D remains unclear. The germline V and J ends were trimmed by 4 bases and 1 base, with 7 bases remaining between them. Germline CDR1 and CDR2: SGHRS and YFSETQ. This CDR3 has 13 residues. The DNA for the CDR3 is TGCGCCAGCAGCCCCGTAGGCACAGATACGCAGTATTTT. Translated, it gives CASSPVGTDTQYF.

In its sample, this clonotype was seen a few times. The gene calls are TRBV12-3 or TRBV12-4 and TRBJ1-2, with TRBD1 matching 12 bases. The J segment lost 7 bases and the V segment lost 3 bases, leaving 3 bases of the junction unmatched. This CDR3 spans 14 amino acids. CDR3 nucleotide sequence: TGTGCCAGCAGTTTGGGGACAGGGGGCCTTGGCTACACCTTC. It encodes CASSLGTGGLGYTF.

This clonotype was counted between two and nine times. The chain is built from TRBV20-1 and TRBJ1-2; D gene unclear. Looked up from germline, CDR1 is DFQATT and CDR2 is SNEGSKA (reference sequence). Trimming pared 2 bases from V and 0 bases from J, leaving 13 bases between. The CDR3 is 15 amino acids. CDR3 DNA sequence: TGCAGTGCTAGAATGAAGACCAAGGCTAACTATGGCTACACCTTC. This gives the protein CSARMKTKANYGYTF.